Listed here are 27 T cell receptor beta chains from one sample, sequenced in a study of blood T cell repertoires in COVID-19. Only in-frame clones appear in the TCRdb table, and some are missing; sequencing was by immunoSEQ multiplex PCR. The data contain about 90,000 clones, around 88% of them singletons. The sequencing input was peripheral blood. The receptors were gathered from a man of 80 years or more with acute or convalescent COVID-19.

The rearrangement links TRBV5-5 to TRBJ2-3, with D possibly being TRBD1 (6 bases). With 4 bases removed from V and 2 bases from J, the gap between germline ends came to 14 bases. The CDR3 spans 15 residues. Germline CDR1 reads SGHKS; CDR2 reads YYEKEE (reference sequence). The CDR3 here is CASSKRTESTDTQYF. DNA for the CDR3: TGTGCCAGCAGCAAAAGGACAGAGTCCACAGATACGCAGTATTTT. Full variable domain (outside the CDR3, taken from reference TRBV5-5 and TRBJ2-3): DAGVTQSPTHLIKTRGQQVTLRCSPISGHKSVSWYQQVLGQGPQFIFQYYEKEERGRGNFPDRFSARQFPNYSSELNVNALLLGDSALYLCASSKRTESTDTQYFGPGTRLTVL.

The chain uses TRBV4-2 and TRBJ2-1, with TRBD2 as a possible D gene (6 bases). Germline V gene lookup returns CDR1 LGHNA and CDR2 YNFKEQ. The CDR3 is made up of 16 amino acids. Trimming removed 0 bases at V and 7 bases at J, with 16 bases between. In DNA form, the CDR3 reads TGTGCCAGCAGCCAAGAACGGCGGGGAGATATAAATGAGCAGTTCTTC. It translates to CASSQERRGDINEQFF.

The gene calls are TRBV6-1 and TRBJ1-6; 9 positions agree with TRBD1. Germline V CDR1 and CDR2: MNHNS, SASEGT. V was pared by 0 bases and J by 5 bases, with 2 bases of the junction left unmatched. The CDR3 totals 16 residues. CDR3 in DNA: TGTGCCAGCAGTGAAGCATGGACAGGGGATAATTCACCCCTCCACTTT. This sequence encodes CASSEAWTGDNSPLHF.

The chain recombines TRBV27 with TRBJ2-5, with TRBD1 matching over 7 bases. The CDR3 runs 14 residues. The ends lost 6 bases at V and 2 bases at J; junction bases unmatched: 6. CDR1 MNHEY and CDR2 SMNVEV come from the germline V gene (reference sequence). This CDR3 is CASRRTGLQETQYF. Here the CDR3 DNA reads TGTGCCAGCAGACGGACAGGTTTACAAGAGACCCAGTACTTC.

The chain uses TRBV28 and TRBJ1-4, with TRBD1 identical over 7 bases. The J segment lost 8 bases and the V segment lost 6 bases, leaving 9 bases of the junction unmatched. CDR1 is MDHEN and CDR2 is SYDVKM in the germline V gene. The CDR3 extends over 14 amino acids. The CDR3 region is CASSLRQGGEKLFF. CDR3 DNA: TGTGCCAGCAGCTTGCGACAGGGCGGAGAAAAACTGTTTTTT.

V and J are TRBV7-2 and TRBJ2-1; the D gene is possibly TRBD2 (6 bases). This CDR3 region has 13 residues. Germline CDR1 is SGHTA and CDR2 is FQGNSA. V shed 3 bases and J shed 10 bases, with 13 bases lying between them. For the CDR3, the DNA is TGTGCCAGCAGCTTTGGGGGGATAGGCGAGCAGTTCTTC. Residues: CASSFGGIGEQFF.

The rearrangement uses TRBV27 and TRBJ2-5, with 9 bases fitting TRBD1. V was pared by 5 bases and J by 7 bases, with 8 bases of the junction left unmatched. The CDR3 spans 14 residues. Germline CDR1 reads MNHEY; CDR2 reads SMNVEV (reference sequence). The CDR3 region is CASSAGTGLGTQYF. CDR3 nucleotide sequence: TGTGCCAGCAGTGCCGGGACAGGGTTGGGGACCCAGTACTTC.

This clone has only a few counts. One end of the junction does not line up with germline, which may come from a read error. The chain is built from TRBV7-7 and TRBJ2-5, with TRBD2 identical over 8 bases. The CDR3 contains 16 residues. Per the germline V gene, CDR1 is SSHAT and CDR2 is FNYEAQ (reference sequence). CDR3 amino acids: CASSRAGAGEGETQYF. DNA of the CDR3: TGTGCTAGCAGCCGAGCGGGGGCGGGAGAGGGGGAGACCCAGTACTTC.

A single count supports this clone. The V call is TRBV29-1, the J call TRBJ1-5; 8 bases agree with TRBD1. Germline V gene lookup returns CDR1 SQVTM and CDR2 ANQGSEA. This CDR3 spans 14 amino acids. V lost 4 bases and J lost 5; bases outside the gene matches: 7. The CDR3 loop is CSVGTGTHDQPQHF. The CDR3 coding sequence is TGCAGCGTTGGGACAGGGACCCACGATCAGCCCCAGCATTTT.

The rearrangement links TRBV7-9 to TRBJ2-3, with 9 bases fitting TRBD1. CDR3 length: 15 residues. Germline V CDR1 and CDR2: SEHNR, FQNEAQ (reference sequence). The J segment lost 2 bases and the V segment lost 5 bases, leaving 5 bases of the junction unmatched. The CDR3 DNA reads as TGTGCCAGCAGCCTGACAGGGGGTAACACAGATACGCAGTATTTT. It is translated as CASSLTGGNTDTQYF.

The CDR3 nucleotides are TGTGCCAGCTCACCACGGTCGGGGGGCGGCACAGATACGCAGTATTTT. Translating gives CASSPRSGGGTDTQYF. This rearrangement joins TRBV18 to TRBJ2-3; tentatively, D is TRBD2 (7 bases). V was shortened by 1 base and J by 1 base, with 12 bases between the two germline ends. Germline loops: CDR1 KGHSH, CDR2 LQKENI. The length of the CDR3 is 16 residues.

This chain uses TRBV6-5 with TRBJ1-1; D remains ambiguous. V lost 6 bases and J 8 bases, leaving 19 bases between the germline ends. The CDR3 spans 14 residues. Germline V gene data show CDR1 as MNHEY and CDR2 as SVGAGI. This chain's CDR3 is CASSSWGSREEAFF. In DNA form, the CDR3 reads TGTGCCAGCAGCTCCTGGGGTAGCCGGGAGGAAGCTTTCTTT.

The genes are TRBV4-1 and TRBJ1-1; 11 bases are shared with TRBD1. V shed 2 bases and J 3 bases; nucleotides not matched to a gene: 8. This CDR3 is 17 amino acids long. Germline CDR1 and CDR2: MGHRA and YSYEKL. In nucleotides, the CDR3 is TGCGCCAGCAGCCAATCGGACAGGGGGCGAGGGGACACTGAAGCTTTCTTT. Encoded protein: CASSQSDRGRGDTEAFF.

The V call is TRBV19, the J call TRBJ2-7; 11 positions match TRBD2. Germline V gives CDR1 LNHDA, CDR2 SQIVND (reference sequence). The length of the CDR3 is 15 residues. With 1 base clipped from V and 3 bases from J, the junction kept 2 bases outside the gene matches. The CDR3 DNA is TGTGCCAGTAGTATAGCTAGCGGGAGGAACTACGAGCAGTACTTC. Translated, it gives CASSIASGRNYEQYF.

CDR3 nucleotide sequence: TGCGCCAGCAGCTTGGGGGTAGCGGGAGCAACAGATACGCAGTATTTT. It encodes CASSLGVAGATDTQYF. V gene TRBV5-1 combines with J gene TRBJ2-3; 9 bases agree with TRBD2. CDR3 size: 16 residues. J lost 3 bases, V lost 0 bases, and 5 bases had no gene match. Germline lookup yields CDR1 SGHRS and CDR2 YFSETQ.

V is TRBV30 and J is TRBJ2-7, with D tentatively TRBD1 (6 bases). Germline V gives CDR1 GTSNPN, CDR2 SVGIG (reference sequence). The CDR3 consists of 12 residues. The ends were cut back, 1 base at V and 4 bases at J, with 8 bases in the middle. The DNA of the CDR3 is TGTGCCTGGAGTGGCAGGGGTTACGAGCAGTACTTC. It codes for CAWSGRGYEQYF.

The rearrangement joins TRBV3-1 (or the pseudogene TRBV3-2) to TRBJ2-1, with TRBD2 identical over 9 bases. This CDR3 comprises 15 residues. Germline loops: CDR1 LGHDT, CDR2 YNNKEL (reference sequence). The junction had 6 bases not matched to a gene; V was cut back by 4 bases and J by 5 bases. The DNA for the CDR3 is TGTGCCAGCAGCCCCCGCGGGAGGGTAAACAATGAGCAGTTCTTC. Its protein is CASSPRGRVNNEQFF.

The chain has TRBV3-1 (or the pseudogene TRBV3-2) and TRBJ1-1; D is perhaps TRBD1 (5 bases). CDR1 is LGHDT, CDR2 YNNKEL, per germline (reference sequence). Trimming shortened V by 3 bases and J by 0 bases, and 11 bases separated the two germline ends. CDR3 length: 15 residues. The CDR3 nucleotides read TGTGCCAGCAGCCAGCGCGGGGCCATGAACACTGAAGCTTTCTTT. It encodes CASSQRGAMNTEAFF.

The chain carries TRBV6-1 and TRBJ2-6; TRBD1 might be the D (5 bases). The CDR3 is 17 amino acids. The germline V gene has CDR1 MNHNS and CDR2 SASEGT. V dropped 2 bases and J dropped 1 base, with 12 bases sitting between them. Here the CDR3 DNA reads TGTGCCAGCAGTGAATTCCAGGGTGGGTCTGGGGCCAACGTCCTGACTTTC. Protein sequence: CASSEFQGGSGANVLTF.

This clone was detected a few times. The V gene is TRBV4-1, the J gene TRBJ2-3; D ambiguous. The CDR3 contains 13 residues. The germline V and J ends were trimmed by 0 bases and 6 bases, with 7 bases remaining between them. The germline V gene has CDR1 MGHRA and CDR2 YSYEKL. This chain's CDR3 is CASSQEDADTQYF. CDR3 DNA: TGCGCCAGCAGCCAAGAAGATGCGGATACGCAGTATTTT.

This clone has just a few counts. The V and J genes are TRBV28 and TRBJ1-4; no firm D call. This CDR3 has 15 amino acids. The germline V gene has CDR1 MDHEN and CDR2 SYDVKM. V dropped 2 bases and J dropped 4 bases, with 11 bases sitting between them. CDR3 protein: CASSLEADYNEKLFF. The CDR3 bases are TGTGCCAGCAGTTTAGAGGCTGACTATAATGAAAAACTGTTTTTT.

The chain combines TRBV24-1 with TRBJ2-5; the match to TRBD1 covers 7 bases. CDR3 length: 15 amino acids. Germline values: CDR1 KGHDR, CDR2 SFDVKD. Germline trimming cut 4 bases from V and 1 base from J; bases unmatched to any gene: 5. In nucleotides, the CDR3 is TGTGCCACCAGTGACTACAGGGGTGTCCAAGAGACCCAGTACTTC. Translated: CATSDYRGVQETQYF.

The chain combines TRBV28 with TRBJ2-7, with 7 bases lining up with TRBD2. Germline V CDR1 and CDR2: MDHEN, SYDVKM. CDR3 length: 14 amino acids. J was trimmed by 0 bases and V by 10 bases; bases with no gene match: 9. The CDR3 here is CATSPGGSSYEQYF. Here the CDR3 DNA reads TGTGCCACCAGCCCAGGCGGGAGCTCCTACGAGCAGTACTTC. The whole variable domain, remainder taken from reference TRBV28 and TRBJ2-7, is DVKVTQSSRYLVKRTGEKVFLECVQDMDHENMFWYRQDPGLGLRLIYFSYDVKMKEKGDIPEGYSVSREKKERFSLILESASTNQTSMYLCATSPGGSSYEQYFGPGTRLTVT.

This clone was seen a handful of times. The rearrangement links TRBV6-2 or TRBV6-3 to TRBJ2-7; D uncertain. The CDR3 is made up of 15 amino acids. Germline-derived CDR1 and CDR2 are MNHEY and SVGEGT. V was shortened by 2 bases and J by 2 bases, with 13 bases between the two germline ends. The CDR3 DNA reads TGTGCCAGCAGTTACGACCTAGTGAGACCCTACGAGCAGTACTTC. It yields the protein CASSYDLVRPYEQYF.

V gene TRBV28 combines with J gene TRBJ1-5, with TRBD1 as a possible D gene (6 bases). Looked up from germline, CDR1 is MDHEN and CDR2 is SYDVKM. The length of the CDR3 is 15 residues. The germline V and J ends were trimmed by 6 bases and 0 bases, with 12 bases remaining between them. CDR3 DNA sequence: TGTGCCAGCAGGAGACAGGTTTATAGCAATCAGCCCCAGCATTTT. The encoded protein is CASRRQVYSNQPQHF.

The V gene is TRBV6-2 or TRBV6-3, the J gene TRBJ1-6; D is ambiguous. The CDR3 contains 14 residues. Trimming took 6 bases from V and 5 from J, leaving 11 bases between them. Germline V gives CDR1 MNHEY, CDR2 SVGEGT. The CDR3 nucleotides are TGTGCCAGCAGCCAGGAGAGAGATAATTCACCCCTCCACTTT. This encodes CASSQERDNSPLHF.

This sequence joins TRBV2 and TRBJ1-2; 7 bases fit TRBD1. J was trimmed by 4 bases and V by 6 bases; bases with no gene match: 8. Germline V gene lookup returns CDR1 SNHLY and CDR2 FYNNEI. This CDR3 has 14 residues. CDR3 sequence: CASRPQGDSYGYTF. CDR3 bases: TGTGCCAGCAGGCCCCAGGGGGATAGCTATGGCTACACCTTC.